This T cell receptor beta chain stems from a study of cytomegalovirus exposure and HLA in healthy donors. The overall study: Per a later analysis, the roughly 690 first-cohort and under 150 validation repertoires shared one platform.

TCRdb keeps only in-frame clones here, not all; method: immunoSEQ multiplex PCR. Of hundreds of thousands of clones listed, 86% were seen once; the top ten hold under 0.9%. General study points: CMV antigen specificity of a few CMV-associated chains was confirmed in vitro. Within the 120 or so validation repertoires, first-cohort TCR clusters tended to co-occur, according to a later analysis.

Trimming stripped 7 bases from V and 4 bases from J, with 17 bases between. CDR3 length: 14 amino acids. CDR1 is SNHLY, CDR2 FYNNEI, per germline. This clone was seen more than once but under ten times. The antigen remains unidentified. The J gene is TRBJ2-7, the V gene TRBV2; D is unclear. Sequencing was performed on PBMCs. This TCR was sampled from a woman younger than 35 in good health and CMV-seronegative. CDR3 nucleotides: TGTGCCAGCACTGACCTGGGCGAGCAGTACGAGCAGTACTTC. As protein: CASTDLGEQYEQYF.